These 23 T cell receptor beta chains were sequenced from one sample in a study of T cell responses to AZD1222 COVID-19 vaccine. Profiled with immunoSEQ multiplex PCR; TCRdb holds only in-frame clones, not every one. The sample holds more than 150,000 clones, 94% seen once. Sequenced here: peripheral blood, sampled 28 days after the second AZD1222 dose. The receptors were sampled from an adult who received the AZD1222 COVID-19 vaccine.

The rearrangement uses TRBV15 and TRBJ1-5; D may be TRBD1 (5 bases). The CDR3 spans 15 residues. Germline V gives CDR1 LNHNV, CDR2 YYDKDF (reference sequence). Trimming removed 1 base from V and 2 bases from J, with 9 bases in between. This CDR3 is CATSRGGDGNQPQHF. Written as DNA, the CDR3 is TGTGCCACCAGCAGAGGAGGGGATGGCAATCAGCCCCAGCATTTT.

V gene TRBV19 combines with J gene TRBJ1-5; D perhaps matches TRBD1 (5 bases). CDR3 length equals 17 residues. Germline CDR1 is LNHDA and CDR2 is SQIVND (reference sequence). Trimming cost V 1 base and J 0 bases, with 13 bases left between them. CDR3 protein: CASSIVGGDNSNQPQHF. The DNA of the CDR3 is TGTGCCAGTAGTATAGTAGGAGGGGATAATAGCAATCAGCCCCAGCATTTT.

V and J are TRBV27 and TRBJ1-2; no firm D call. This CDR3 region has 15 residues. Trimming took 3 bases from V and 1 from J, leaving 12 bases between them. Germline lookup yields CDR1 MNHEY and CDR2 SMNVEV (reference sequence). The CDR3 sequence: CASSFPSPINYGYTF. CDR3 bases: TGTGCCAGCAGTTTCCCCTCACCAATTAACTATGGCTACACCTTC.

V usage is TRBV19 and J usage is TRBJ1-1; D is unclear. Germline assignment: CDR1 LNHDA and CDR2 SQIVND (reference sequence). V was shortened by 4 bases and J by 1 base, with 13 bases between the two germline ends. This CDR3 comprises 15 residues. The CDR3, as DNA: TGTGCCAGTAGTAAGGGAGGTCTTAGGAACACTGAAGCTTTCTTT. Its translation: CASSKGGLRNTEAFF.

The J gene is TRBJ1-2, the V gene TRBV7-6; D is perhaps TRBD1 (5 bases). The CDR3 consists of 14 residues. The germline gives CDR1 SGHVS, CDR2 FNYEAQ. Trimming pared 1 base from V and 1 base from J, leaving 7 bases between. CDR3 in DNA: TGTGCCAGCAGCTTAGACAGGAGTAACTATGGCTACACCTTC. It codes for CASSLDRSNYGYTF.

The chain combines TRBV29-1 with TRBJ2-1; 8 bases line up with TRBD2. With 6 bases clipped from V and 2 bases from J, the junction kept 9 bases outside the gene matches. CDR3 size: 15 residues. Germline assignment: CDR1 SQVTM and CDR2 ANQGSEA. Written as DNA, the CDR3 is TGCAGCGTACCAATCAGCGGGAGACCCTACAATGAGCAGTTCTTC. Its protein product is CSVPISGRPYNEQFF.

The V and J genes are TRBV29-1 and TRBJ1-2; TRBD1 is a possible D gene (6 bases). Germline V gene lookup returns CDR1 SQVTM and CDR2 ANQGSEA. The ends were cut back, 3 bases at V and 3 bases at J, with 14 bases in the middle. CDR3 length: 14 amino acids. The CDR3 spells CSVDKSGVDYGYTF. For the CDR3, the DNA is TGCAGCGTTGATAAGTCAGGGGTGGACTATGGCTACACCTTC.

The V gene is TRBV6-5, the J gene TRBJ2-5; D might be TRBD1 (5 bases). The germline gives CDR1 MNHEY, CDR2 SVGAGI. Trimming left V 8 bases short and J 5 bases short, with 12 bases between. The CDR3 runs 12 residues. This CDR3 reads CASESRVETQYF. In DNA, the CDR3 is TGTGCCAGCGAATCCAGGGTTGAGACCCAGTACTTC.

The V and J genes are TRBV28 and TRBJ1-1; D is ambiguous. CDR3 length: 17 residues. Per germline, CDR1 MDHEN and CDR2 SYDVKM. The ends were cut back, 5 bases at V and 1 base at J, with 20 bases in the middle. CDR3 region: CASSPNRRAASNTEAFF. The DNA of the CDR3 is TGTGCCAGCAGTCCCAATAGAAGGGCAGCATCGAACACTGAAGCTTTCTTT.

The chain couples TRBV9 to TRBJ1-6; D gene uncertain. V was shortened by 4 bases and J by 0 bases, with 14 bases between the two germline ends. The CDR3 is made up of 17 amino acids. Germline CDR1 reads SGDLS; CDR2 reads YYNGEE. The CDR3 sequence is CASSYTDGSSYNSPLHF. CDR3 coding DNA: TGTGCCAGCAGCTATACGGACGGTAGCTCCTATAATTCACCCCTCCACTTT.

V usage is TRBV4-3 and J usage is TRBJ1-1, with TRBD1 matching over 10 bases. The CDR3 has 16 residues. Germline loops: CDR1 LGHNA, CDR2 YSLEER. The junction had 5 bases not matched to a gene; V was cut back by 0 bases and J by 4 bases. The CDR3 DNA is TGCGCCAGCAGCCAAGACGAAGGGACAGGGGCCACTGAAGCTTTCTTT. This codes for CASSQDEGTGATEAFF.

This sequence joins TRBV27 and TRBJ1-1, with D unresolved. In germline, CDR1 is MNHEY, CDR2 SMNVEV (reference sequence). V was cut by 6 bases and J by 0 bases, with 8 bases left in between. The CDR3 runs 13 residues. The CDR3 protein is CASRDVMNTEAFF. CDR3 nucleotide sequence: TGTGCCAGCAGGGACGTTATGAACACTGAAGCTTTCTTT.

V gene TRBV10-3 combines with J gene TRBJ2-2; 10 nucleotides align to TRBD1. The V gene end was trimmed by 4 bases and the J gene end by 5 bases; junction bases not matched to a gene: 4. This CDR3 has 15 residues. Germline V gene lookup returns CDR1 ENHRY and CDR2 SYGVKD. The CDR3 protein is CAISGGQGVTGELFF. The DNA for the CDR3 is TGTGCCATCAGTGGAGGACAGGGGGTAACCGGGGAGCTGTTTTTT.

The chain couples TRBV2 to TRBJ1-6, with unresolved D. Trimming removed 5 bases from V and 7 bases from J, with 15 bases in between. This CDR3 contains 15 residues. From germline, CDR1 is SNHLY and CDR2 FYNNEI. The CDR3 region is CASSRPPSWNSPLHF. CDR3 coding DNA: TGTGCCAGCAGTCGGCCACCGAGTTGGAATTCACCCCTCCACTTT.

This clone was seen just once. The V call is TRBV27, the J call TRBJ1-5; TRBD1 agrees at 10 bases. Germline V lookup: CDR1 MNHEY, CDR2 SMNVEV (reference sequence). The CDR3 has 20 residues. With V trimmed by 0 bases and J by 2 bases, 13 bases remained unmatched. CDR3 protein: CASSLSIRGTGDAGNQPQHF. The CDR3 DNA is TGTGCCAGCAGTTTATCGATTCGGGGGACAGGGGATGCGGGCAATCAGCCCCAGCATTTT.

The chain links TRBV28 to TRBJ1-5, with 11 bases lining up with TRBD1. CDR1 is MDHEN and CDR2 is SYDVKM in the germline V gene. V gave up 6 bases and J gave up 9 bases; unmatched junction bases: 10. The CDR3 consists of 15 residues. The CDR3 protein is CASRGTGGERGPQHF. The CDR3 DNA is TGTGCCAGCAGGGGGACAGGGGGAGAAAGGGGGCCCCAGCATTTT. The full variable domain, its missing parts supplied by reference TRBV28 and TRBJ1-5, is DVKVTQSSRYLVKRTGEKVFLECVQDMDHENMFWYRQDPGLGLRLIYFSYDVKMKEKGDIPEGYSVSREKKERFSLILESASTNQTSMYLCASRGTGGERGPQHFGDGTRLSIL.

The V call is TRBV4-1, the J call TRBJ2-7, with 8 nucleotides matching TRBD2. This CDR3 is 16 amino acids long. V gave up 2 bases and J gave up 5 bases; unmatched junction bases: 11. Germline V gives CDR1 MGHRA, CDR2 YSYEKL. The CDR3 DNA is TGCGCCAGCAGCCAAACCTTCAGCGGGAGAAACCACGAGCAGTACTTC. Its protein is CASSQTFSGRNHEQYF.

This chain connects TRBV7-9 to TRBJ2-5, with D uncertain. CDR3 length: 14 amino acids. CDR1 is SEHNR, CDR2 FQNEAQ, per germline (reference sequence). Trimming cost V 5 bases and J 1 base, with 11 bases left between them. CDR3 amino acids: CASSQLGVQETQYF. In DNA form, the CDR3 reads TGTGCCAGCAGCCAACTCGGTGTCCAAGAGACCCAGTACTTC. The full variable domain, its missing parts supplied by reference TRBV7-9 and TRBJ2-5, is DTGVSQNPRHKITKRGQNVTFRCDPISEHNRLYWYRQTLGQGPEFLTYFQNEAQLEKSRLLSDRFSAERPKGSFSTLEIQRTEQGDSAMYLCASSQLGVQETQYFGPGTRLLVL.

Notes on this clone: It is unclear where the CDR3 begins or ends on the DNA, so no DNA is shown, and the CDR3 is as TCRdb lists it. The identical CDR3 is also encoded by other nucleotide sequences in the sample. The chain is built from TRBV2 and TRBJ1-1; whether TRBD1, the table's D call, matches the DNA was not checked. Germline V gene sequence: CDR1 SNHLY, CDR2 FYNNEI. The CDR3 spans 13 amino acids, including both terminal residues. The CDR3 loop reads CASSVGRGTEAFF.

V usage is TRBV2 and J usage is TRBJ1-4; 7 bases are shared with TRBD1. The trim removed 7 bases at V and 8 bases at J, leaving 10 bases unmatched. This CDR3 spans 14 amino acids. Germline loops: CDR1 SNHLY, CDR2 FYNNEI. CDR3 coding DNA: TGTGCCAGCATAAGGGACAGTGGAGGGGAAAAACTGTTTTTT. Encoded protein: CASIRDSGGEKLFF.

This chain connects TRBV6-1 to TRBJ2-4; D ambiguous. The CDR3 spans 14 residues. V was pared by 5 bases and J by 2 bases, with 10 bases between. Germline V gene sequence: CDR1 MNHNS, CDR2 SASEGT. The CDR3 coding sequence is TGTGCCAGCAGTTTCCGGGTGACCAAAAACATTCAGTACTTC. This sequence encodes CASSFRVTKNIQYF.

V is TRBV4-3 and J is TRBJ1-1; D is uncertain. V dropped 0 bases and J dropped 6 bases, with 17 bases sitting between them. Germline-derived CDR1 and CDR2 are LGHNA and YSLEER. The CDR3 is 16 amino acids. The CDR3 loop is CASSQEPGSINPEAFF. DNA of the CDR3: TGCGCCAGCAGCCAAGAACCGGGGTCGATCAACCCTGAAGCTTTCTTT.

This chain connects TRBV24-1 to TRBJ2-4; tentatively, D is TRBD1 (6 bases). The CDR3 covers 17 residues. Germline lookup yields CDR1 KGHDR and CDR2 SFDVKD. Trimming took off 0 bases at V and 6 bases at J, with 17 bases between the two ends. The CDR3, as DNA: TGTGCCACCAGTGATTTGAACTCGGTGCTAGGGGGAAACATTCAGTACTTC. Translating gives CATSDLNSVLGGNIQYF.